This T cell receptor (beta chain) came from a study of cytomegalovirus exposure and HLA in healthy donors. Overall study results and limits: The majority of TCR sequences were rare, yet some public TCRs appeared in many donors. In a later analysis, productive TCRs from donors in an Asian-associated ancestry cluster reportedly carried fewer N-insertions than the cohort mean. Excluded: some indistinguishable V segments such as TRBV6-2 and TRBV6-3. Only CMV serostatus was available as immune exposure information.

Researchers ran the PCR with 60 Vbeta and 13 Jbeta primers. Assay used: immunoSEQ multiplex PCR; TCRdb lists only in-frame clones, some missing. Among about 89,000 clones listed, 85% were seen once. Concerning this clone: Its antigen is unknown.

From germline, CDR1 is MDHEN and CDR2 SYDVKM. The ends were cut back, 2 bases at V and 7 bases at J, with 14 bases in the middle. This CDR3 is built from 14 residues. The chain couples TRBV28 to TRBJ1-2; D perhaps matches TRBD1 (6 bases). The sequence was obtained from a man aged 35 to 55 in good health and CMV-seropositive. The sample taken for sequencing was PBMCs. CDR3 DNA sequence: TGTGCCAGCAGTTTACAGGGGCCCCGCGGTGGCTACACCTTC. It translates to CASSLQGPRGGYTF.